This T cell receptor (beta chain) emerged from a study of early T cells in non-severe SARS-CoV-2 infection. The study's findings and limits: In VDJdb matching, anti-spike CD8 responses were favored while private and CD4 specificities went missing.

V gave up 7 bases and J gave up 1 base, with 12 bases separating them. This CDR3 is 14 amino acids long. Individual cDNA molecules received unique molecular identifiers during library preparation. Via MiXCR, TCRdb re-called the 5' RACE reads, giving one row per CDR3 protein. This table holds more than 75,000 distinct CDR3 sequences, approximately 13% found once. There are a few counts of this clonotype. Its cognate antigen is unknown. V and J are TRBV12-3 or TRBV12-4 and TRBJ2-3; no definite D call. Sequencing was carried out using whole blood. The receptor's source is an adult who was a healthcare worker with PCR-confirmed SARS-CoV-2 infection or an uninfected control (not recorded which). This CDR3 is CASTPEEGTDTQYF. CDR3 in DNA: TGTGCCAGCACCCCAGAAGAGGGCACAGATACGCAGTATTTT.